These 3 T cell receptor beta chains came from one sample sequenced in a study of T cell repertoires in cytomegalovirus infection. Each CDR3 protein is one row after TCRdb ran MiXCR on the reads. This table has nearly 550,000 distinct CDR3 sequences, more than 15% appearing once. Sequencing was carried out using CD8+ T cells from PBMCs. The receptors were gathered from a human donor in good health (CMV status not recorded). Some clones in this sample may be carry-over from other donors' samples.

Many counts were recorded for this clonotype. The V gene is TRBV12-3 or TRBV12-4, the J gene TRBJ1-4, with 10 bases aligning to TRBD1. The CDR3 consists of 14 residues. J gave up 10 bases and V 7 bases, and 9 bases lay outside the gene matches. The CDR3 spells CASTPRDRGRKLFF. CDR3 nucleotides: TGTGCCAGCACCCCCCGGGACAGGGGTAGAAAACTGTTTTTT.

This clonotype has only a few counts. The rearrangement uses TRBV27 and TRBJ2-1; the D gene is possibly TRBD2 (6 bases). Trimming stripped 3 bases from V and 9 bases from J, with 12 bases between. CDR3 size: 13 residues. Germline CDR1 MNHEY, CDR2 SMNVEV (reference sequence). CDR3: CASSLSSEGEQFF. The CDR3 DNA is TGTGCCAGCAGTTTGTCTAGCGAAGGTGAGCAGTTCTTC.

This clonotype has more than one count but fewer than ten. The CDR3 is CATSRDRGRRDEKLFF. The CDR3 DNA is TGTGCCACCAGCAGAGATAGGGGACGGCGAGATGAAAAACTGTTTTTT. The chain carries TRBV15 and TRBJ1-4, with TRBD1 as a possible D gene (5 bases). V lost 0 bases and J 6 bases, leaving 14 bases between the germline ends. CDR1 and CDR2 from the germline V gene are LNHNV and YYDKDF (reference sequence). The CDR3 sequence is 16 residues long.